These 20 T cell receptor beta chains were sequenced from one sample in a study of OX40 agonist ivuxolimab in advanced cancers. Here immunoSEQ multiplex PCR was the method, and the copy in TCRdb shows in-frame clones only, minus some. The sample has about 86,000 clones, around 88% seen once. Sequencing used CD4+ or CD8+ T cells sorted from blood, obtained in a trial of the OX40 agonist ivuxolimab. Receptors originate from an adult with an advanced solid tumor such as melanoma, head and neck, liver or kidney cancer.

The V and J genes are TRBV7-6 and TRBJ2-5; D is ambiguous. V was clipped by 4 bases and J by 5 bases, with 8 bases between them. This CDR3 comprises 12 residues. The germline CDR1 and CDR2 sequences are SGHVS and FNYEAQ. The CDR3 region is CASSSTAETQYF. The CDR3 coding sequence is TGTGCCAGCAGCTCAACGGCGGAGACCCAGTACTTC.

The sample holds one count of this clone. The chain has TRBV19 and TRBJ2-7; TRBD1 agrees at 7 bases. Germline V lookup: CDR1 LNHDA, CDR2 SQIVND (reference sequence). The CDR3 is made up of 14 amino acids. J lost 5 bases, V lost 5 bases, and 9 bases had no gene match. This chain's CDR3 is CASSPRQGSHEQYF. CDR3 coding DNA: TGTGCCAGTAGTCCCCGACAGGGTTCCCACGAGCAGTACTTC.

The chain uses TRBV11-2 and TRBJ1-4, with D tentatively TRBD1 (5 bases). CDR1 is SGHAT and CDR2 is FQNNGV in the germline V gene. Trimming cost V 10 bases and J 3 bases, with 15 bases left between them. This CDR3 has 14 amino acids. The CDR3 here is CATRVSGANEKLFF. The CDR3 DNA follows: TGTGCCACCAGGGTTAGCGGCGCTAATGAAAAACTGTTTTTT.

The rearrangement joins TRBV7-3 to TRBJ1-1; D not resolved. Germline loops: CDR1 SGHTA, CDR2 FQGTGA. The CDR3 is 16 amino acids. V was shortened by 1 base and J by 3 bases, with 15 bases between the two germline ends. The CDR3 loop reads CASSLSLLASYTEAFF. The CDR3 DNA follows: TGTGCCAGCAGCTTAAGTTTGCTCGCAAGCTACACTGAAGCTTTCTTT.

V is TRBV5-4 and J is TRBJ2-7, with 8 bases that match TRBD1. The CDR3 runs 16 residues. J lost 2 bases, V lost 4 bases, and 11 bases had no gene match. Looked up from germline, CDR1 is SGHNT and CDR2 is YYREEE (reference sequence). This chain's CDR3 is CASSPGQGRWPYEQYF. The CDR3 nucleotides read TGTGCCAGCAGCCCCGGACAGGGAAGGTGGCCCTACGAGCAGTACTTC.

The chain uses TRBV5-1 and TRBJ1-1; TRBD1 matches at 7 bases. With 4 bases clipped from V and 1 base from J, the junction kept 7 bases outside the gene matches. CDR3 size: 15 residues. Germline V lookup: CDR1 SGHRS, CDR2 YFSETQ. CDR3 sequence (DNA): TGCGCCAGCAGCCCCCGGGACAGATGGAACACTGAAGCTTTCTTT. This sequence encodes CASSPRDRWNTEAFF.

The V gene is TRBV7-2, the J gene TRBJ1-5; no clear D gene. Germline CDR1 is SGHTA and CDR2 is FQGNSA. Trimming took off 1 base at V and 6 bases at J, with 7 bases between the two ends. The CDR3 has 13 amino acids. The CDR3: CASSLVRVQPQHF. The DNA for the CDR3 is TGTGCCAGCAGCTTAGTCCGGGTTCAGCCCCAGCATTTT.

This chain joins TRBV2 and TRBJ1-1; D remains unclear. The CDR3 loop spans 13 amino acids. The ends were cut back, 8 bases at V and 1 base at J, with 11 bases in the middle. In germline, CDR1 is SNHLY, CDR2 FYNNEI. This chain's CDR3 is CASQFDKNTEAFF. CDR3 DNA: TGTGCCAGCCAGTTTGATAAGAACACTGAAGCTTTCTTT.

The sample holds a few counts of this clone. J is TRBJ1-1 and V is TRBV4-1, with D possibly TRBD1 on 5 matching bases. V lost 3 bases and J 0 bases, leaving 14 bases between the germline ends. The CDR3 contains 16 residues. Per the germline V gene, CDR1 is MGHRA and CDR2 is YSYEKL. CDR3 coding DNA: TGCGCCAGCAGCCATCCCGGGGGTACCATGAACACTGAAGCTTTCTTT. Translated, it gives CASSHPGGTMNTEAFF.

This chain links TRBV5-4 with TRBJ1-1; D might be TRBD1 (5 bases). The CDR3 runs to 15 residues. Trimming pared 3 bases from V and 1 base from J, leaving 13 bases between. The germline V gene has CDR1 SGHNT and CDR2 YYREEE (reference sequence). The chain's CDR3 is CASSYFSGGNTEAFF. Written as DNA, the CDR3 is TGTGCCAGCAGCTACTTCTCGGGGGGGAACACTGAAGCTTTCTTT.

This clone was seen just once. The rearrangement links TRBV5-1 to TRBJ1-1; D possibly corresponds to TRBD1 (5 bases). CDR3 size: 13 residues. The germline V gene encodes CDR1 SGHRS and CDR2 YFSETQ. Trimming shortened V by 2 bases and J by 2 bases, and 7 bases separated the two germline ends. CDR3 loop: CASSFQGNTEAFF. For the CDR3, the DNA is TGCGCCAGCAGCTTCCAGGGAAACACTGAAGCTTTCTTT.

The chain carries TRBV5-1 and TRBJ2-7; possibly TRBD1 or TRBD2 for D (6 bases each). Germline V gives CDR1 SGHRS, CDR2 YFSETQ. The CDR3 runs 15 residues. Trimming pared 4 bases from V and 4 bases from J, leaving 18 bases between. CDR3 sequence reads: CASSPVGQGRYEQYF. In DNA, the CDR3 is TGCGCCAGCAGCCCCGTCGGGCAGGGGAGGTACGAGCAGTACTTC.

The chain recombines TRBV28 with TRBJ2-5, with 7 nucleotides matching TRBD1. V gave up 3 bases and J gave up 4 bases; unmatched junction bases: 5. CDR1 MDHEN and CDR2 SYDVKM come from the germline V gene. The CDR3 has 14 residues. CDR3 in amino acids: CASSFLQGLETQYF. As DNA, the CDR3 is TGTGCCAGCAGTTTCCTACAGGGGTTAGAGACCCAGTACTTC.

This chain links TRBV6-1 with TRBJ1-4; D is uncertain. V dropped 5 bases and J dropped 0 bases, with 7 bases sitting between them. The CDR3 is 14 residues long. CDR1 and CDR2 from the germline V gene are MNHNS and SASEGT. CDR3 coding DNA: TGTGCCAGCAGTCTACTTACAACTAATGAAAAACTGTTTTTT. Protein product: CASSLLTTNEKLFF.

The V call is TRBV5-1, the J call TRBJ1-3; D remains ambiguous. The length of the CDR3 is 15 residues. Germline lookup yields CDR1 SGHRS and CDR2 YFSETQ. The V end was cut by 5 bases, the J end by 0 bases, with 12 bases between. CDR3 amino acids: CASRGLQSSGNTIYF. The CDR3 nucleotides read TGCGCCAGCAGAGGTCTCCAGAGCTCTGGAAACACCATATATTTT.

The rearrangement uses TRBV7-9 and TRBJ1-1; D unclear. This CDR3 contains 14 residues. Trimming pared 3 bases from V and 0 bases from J, leaving 8 bases between. The germline CDR1 and CDR2 sequences are SEHNR and FQNEAQ (reference sequence). The CDR3 loop is CASSLLGLNTEAFF. The CDR3 region has the DNA TGTGCCAGCAGCTTGTTGGGCCTGAACACTGAAGCTTTCTTT.

The chain recombines TRBV6-5 with TRBJ1-2; no clear D gene. This CDR3 spans 13 amino acids. Germline CDR1 is MNHEY and CDR2 is SVGAGI. V shed 6 bases and J shed 0 bases, with 8 bases lying between them. CDR3 region: CASSPFTNYGYTF. CDR3 bases: TGTGCCAGCAGCCCCTTCACTAACTATGGCTACACCTTC.

This chain uses TRBV11-3 with TRBJ2-3; 14 nucleotides align to TRBD2. V was clipped by 5 bases and J by 6 bases; unmatched bases: 7. The germline gives CDR1 SGHNT, CDR2 YENEEA. CDR3 length: 16 amino acids. The CDR3 nucleotides are TGTGCCAGCAGCGCGGGACTAGCGGGGGCAAGGGATACGCAGTATTTT. Protein: CASSAGLAGARDTQYF.

The chain links TRBV28 to TRBJ1-1; 11 nucleotides align to TRBD1. Germline assignment: CDR1 MDHEN and CDR2 SYDVKM. Trimming removed 6 bases from V and 4 bases from J; junction bases left unmatched: 7. CDR3 size: 15 residues. The CDR3 loop reads CASRKPGQGVTEAFF. The CDR3, as DNA: TGTGCCAGCAGGAAACCGGGACAGGGGGTCACTGAAGCTTTCTTT.

The gene calls are TRBV19 and TRBJ2-1, with 9 bases that match TRBD1. Germline assignment: CDR1 LNHDA and CDR2 SQIVND (reference sequence). The CDR3 runs to 17 residues. Losses at the gene ends were 3 bases for V and 12 bases for J; bases not matched to a gene: 18. The CDR3 loop is CASSMGTGSGWTGWQFF. CDR3 bases: TGTGCCAGTAGTATGGGGACAGGGTCAGGGTGGACAGGGTGGCAGTTCTTC. The whole variable domain, filled in from reference TRBV19 and TRBJ2-1, reads DGGITQSPKYLFRKEGQNVTLSCEQNLNHDAMYWYRQDPGQGLRLIYYSQIVNDFQKGDIAEGYSVSREKKESFPLTVTSAQKNPTAFYLCASSMGTGSGWTGWQFFGPGTRLTVL.